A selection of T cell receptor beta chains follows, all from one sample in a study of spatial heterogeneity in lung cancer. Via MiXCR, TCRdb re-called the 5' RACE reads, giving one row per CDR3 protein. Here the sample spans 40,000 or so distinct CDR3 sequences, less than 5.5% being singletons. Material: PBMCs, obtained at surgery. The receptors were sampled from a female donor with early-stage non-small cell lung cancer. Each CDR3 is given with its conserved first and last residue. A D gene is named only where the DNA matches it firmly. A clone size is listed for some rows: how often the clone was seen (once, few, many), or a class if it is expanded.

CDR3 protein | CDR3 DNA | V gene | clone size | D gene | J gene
CASSRSSPQGTQYF | TGTGCCAGCAGCCGATCGAGCCCACAGGGGACCCAGTACTTC | TRBV12-3/TRBV12-4 | many | . | TRBJ2-5
CASRTGDGPGTQYF | TGCGCCAGCCGGACAGGGGACGGACCAGGTACGCAGTATTTT | TRBV5-1 | many | TRBD1 | TRBJ2-3
CASSLAGDYGYTF | TGCGCCAGCAGCTTGGCTGGGGACTATGGCTACACCTTC | TRBV5-1 | many | . | TRBJ1-2
CASSYGERDEAFF | TGTGCCAGCAGTTACGGAGAGAGGGACGAAGCTTTCTTT | TRBV6-2/TRBV6-3 | few | . | TRBJ1-1
CSARVKAWGNTEAFF | TGCAGTGCTAGAGTAAAGGCTTGGGGGAACACTGAAGCTTTCTTT | TRBV20-1 | many | . | TRBJ1-1
CASSRRTKGNEQFF | TGTGCCAGTAGTAGGAGGACTAAGGGCAATGAGCAGTTCTTC | TRBV19 | many | . | TRBJ2-1
CASSFIGSYNSPLHF | TGTGCCAGCAGCTTTATCGGCTCCTATAATTCACCCCTCCACTTT | TRBV5-6 | many | . | TRBJ1-6
CASSLVAGRRDSPLHF | TGTGCCAGCAGCTTAGTAGCAGGGCGAAGGGATTCACCCCTCCACTTT | TRBV7-2 | many | . | TRBJ1-6
CASSLVPDQPQHF | TGCGCCAGCAGCTTGGTTCCAGATCAGCCCCAGCATTTT | TRBV5-1 | many | . | TRBJ1-5
CASSLYGSGGVTYEQYF | TGTGCCAGCAGTTTATATGGTAGCGGGGGGGTTACCTACGAGCAGTACTTC | TRBV28 | many | TRBD2 | TRBJ2-7
CASSPGTRDYEQYF | TGTGCCAGCTCGCCCGGGACAAGAGACTACGAGCAGTACTTC | TRBV18 | many | . | TRBJ2-7
CASSLSLLARTSGDYTQYF | TGTGCCAGCAGTTTATCCCTTTTAGCCCGGACTAGCGGGGACTATACGCAGTATTTT | TRBV28 | many | TRBD2 | TRBJ2-3
CASSLGLYNEQFF | TGTGCCAGCAGCTTAGGCCTCTACAATGAGCAGTTCTTC | TRBV7-2 | many | . | TRBJ2-1
CSAPHGQPLGYEQYF | TGCAGTGCCCCCCACGGGCAGCCGCTAGGATACGAGCAGTACTTC | TRBV20-1 | few | . | TRBJ2-7
CASRDDRGLTGELFF | TGTGCCAGCAGGGACGACAGGGGGCTTACCGGGGAGCTGTTTTTT | TRBV12-3/TRBV12-4 | many | TRBD1 | TRBJ2-2
CSARTSGGTHYNEQFF | TGCAGTGCTAGGACTAGCGGGGGGACCCACTACAATGAGCAGTTCTTC | TRBV20-1 | few | TRBD2 | TRBJ2-1
CASSVVQGVDNSPLHF | TGTGCCAGTTCCGTGGTACAGGGTGTGGATAATTCACCCCTCCACTTT | TRBV10-3 | many | . | TRBJ1-6
CASTPDPSGLAKNIQYF | TGCGCCAGCACTCCAGACCCTAGCGGACTAGCCAAAAACATTCAGTACTTC | TRBV5-1 | many | TRBD2 | TRBJ2-4
CAAYRSSYNEQFF | TGTGCCGCCTACCGAAGCTCCTACAATGAGCAGTTCTTC | TRBV2 | many | . | TRBJ2-1
CASSFSQGSGNIQYF | TGCGCCAGCAGCTTCTCACAGGGTAGTGGAAACATTCAGTACTTC | TRBV5-1 | few | . | TRBJ2-4
CASSTQLAGSNTGELFF | TGTGCCAGTAGCACCCAACTAGCGGGGAGTAACACCGGGGAGCTGTTTTTT | TRBV19 | many | TRBD2 | TRBJ2-2
CASAPGGITDTQYF | TGCGCCAGCGCCCCGGGGGGAATTACAGATACGCAGTATTTT | TRBV5-1 | many | TRBD2 | TRBJ2-3
CASSVGSYNEQFF | TGCGCCAGCAGCGTTGGGTCCTACAATGAGCAGTTCTTC | TRBV4-1 | many | . | TRBJ2-1
CASSLEGSAEQYF | TGTGCCAGCAGCTTGGAAGGGTCAGCCGAGCAGTACTTC | TRBV5-6 | many | . | TRBJ2-7
CASSVLAGGGYNEQFF | TGTGCCAGCAGCGTACTAGCGGGGGGCGGGTACAATGAGCAGTTCTTC | TRBV9 | many | TRBD2 | TRBJ2-1
CASSLAKGGDIQYF | TGTGCCAGCAGCTTGGCCAAGGGTGGGGACATTCAGTACTTC | TRBV5-4 | . | . | TRBJ2-4
CASSHSLELKLFF | TGTGCCAGCAGCCACTCACTCGAGTTGAAACTGTTTTTT | TRBV4-2 | many | . | TRBJ1-4
CASSRLAGLTYEQYF | TGTGCCAGCTCACGACTTGCAGGCCTTACCTACGAGCAGTACTTC | TRBV18 | many | . | TRBJ2-7
CASDTADTQYF | TGTGCCAGCGATACGGCAGATACGCAGTATTTT | TRBV27 | many | . | TRBJ2-3
CASSLATGGNQPQHF | TGTGCCAGCAGCTTAGCAACAGGGGGTAATCAGCCCCAGCATTTT | TRBV7-9 | . | TRBD1 | TRBJ1-5
CASSVRGAGEQYF | TGTGCCAGCAGTGTGCGGGGGGCGGGCGAGCAGTACTTC | TRBV2 | many | TRBD2 | TRBJ2-7
CASSLFSGGEETQYF | TGTGCCAGCAGCCTCTTTTCCGGGGGGGAAGAGACCCAGTACTTC | TRBV3-1 | many | TRBD2 | TRBJ2-5
CSARHRGRGDTEAFF | TGCAGTGCTAGGCACAGGGGGCGCGGGGACACTGAAGCTTTCTTT | TRBV20-1 | many | TRBD1 | TRBJ1-1
CASSPSMEETQYF | TGTGCCAGCAGCCCGAGCATGGAAGAGACCCAGTACTTC | TRBV4-2 | few | . | TRBJ2-5
CASSGGTSGPQETQYF | TGTGCCAGCAGCGGAGGGACTAGCGGCCCCCAAGAGACCCAGTACTTC | TRBV9 | many | TRBD2 | TRBJ2-5
CASSPGLDNEQFF | TGTGCCAGCAGCCCGGGACTGGACAATGAGCAGTTCTTC | TRBV14 | . | . | TRBJ2-1
CASSLGQRDNEQFF | TGCGCCAGCAGCTTGGGACAGCGAGACAATGAGCAGTTCTTC | TRBV5-1 | many | . | TRBJ2-1
CASSPRQPQDSPLHF | TGTGCCAGCAGCCCCCGACAGCCACAGGATTCACCCCTCCACTTT | TRBV7-2 | many | . | TRBJ1-6
CSARKASSSTDTQYF | TGCAGTGCTAGAAAGGCTAGTTCTAGCACAGATACGCAGTATTTT | TRBV20-1 | many | . | TRBJ2-3
CATLAPREGRPSSYNEQFF | TGTGCCACCTTAGCCCCGAGGGAAGGACGACCCAGCTCCTACAATGAGCAGTTCTTC | TRBV6-1 | many | . | TRBJ2-1
CASSPASGGAEAYNEQFF | TGCGCCAGCAGCCCCGCTAGCGGGGGGGCCGAGGCCTACAATGAGCAGTTCTTC | TRBV10-1 | . | TRBD2 | TRBJ2-1
CASSASGASYNEQFF | TGTGCCAGCAGCGCTAGCGGGGCCTCTTACAATGAGCAGTTCTTC | TRBV9 | . | TRBD2 | TRBJ2-1
CASAKGFEGYEQYF | TGCGCCAGCGCAAAAGGTTTCGAGGGCTACGAGCAGTACTTC | TRBV4-3 | few | . | TRBJ2-7
CASSGQGVNNQPQHF | TGTGCCAGCAGCGGACAGGGGGTAAACAATCAGCCCCAGCATTTT | TRBV2 | many | TRBD1 | TRBJ1-5